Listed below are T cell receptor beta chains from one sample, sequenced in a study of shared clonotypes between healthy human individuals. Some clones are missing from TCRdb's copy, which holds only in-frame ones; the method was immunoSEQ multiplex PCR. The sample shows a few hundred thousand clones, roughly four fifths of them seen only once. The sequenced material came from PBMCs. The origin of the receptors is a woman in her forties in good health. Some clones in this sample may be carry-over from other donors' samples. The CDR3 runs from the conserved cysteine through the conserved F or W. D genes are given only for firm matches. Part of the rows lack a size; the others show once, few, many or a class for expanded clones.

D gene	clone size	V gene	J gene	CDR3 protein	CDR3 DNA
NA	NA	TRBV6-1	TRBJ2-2	CASGRVDTGELFF	TGTGCCAGCGGCCGGGTGGACACCGGGGAGCTGTTTTTT
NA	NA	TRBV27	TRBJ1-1	CASSPHRGGANTEAFF	TGTGCCAGCAGTCCACATCGAGGGGGGGCGAACACTGAAGCTTTCTTT
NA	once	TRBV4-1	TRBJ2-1	CASSLLAVGNNEQFF	TGCGCCAGCAGCCTTTTAGCGGTTGGTAACAATGAGCAGTTCTTC
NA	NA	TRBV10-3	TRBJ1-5	CAISERDNRDQPQHF	TGTGCCATCAGTGAGAGGGACAATCGGGATCAGCCCCAGCATTTT
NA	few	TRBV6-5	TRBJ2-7	CASSLGGSYEQYF	TGTGCCAGCAGTTTAGGCGGCTCCTACGAGCAGTACTTC
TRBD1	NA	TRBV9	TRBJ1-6	CASSPGTVGSPLHF	TGTGCCAGCAGCCCGGGGACAGTGGGGTCACCCCTCCACTTT
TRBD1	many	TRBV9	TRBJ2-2	CASSSRTGVIGGELFF	TGTGCCAGCAGCTCCCGGACAGGCGTCATAGGGGGGGAGCTGTTTTTT
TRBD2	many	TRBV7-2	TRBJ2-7	CASSLLAGASYEQYF	TGTGCCAGCAGCCTCTTAGCGGGAGCCTCCTACGAGCAGTACTTC
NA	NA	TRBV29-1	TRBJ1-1	CSVGGGPNTEAFF	TGCAGCGTTGGGGGGGGACCGAACACTGAAGCTTTCTTT
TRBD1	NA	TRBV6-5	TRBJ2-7	CASSPDRSRYEQYF	TGTGCCAGCAGCCCGGACAGGTCGCGTTACGAGCAGTACTTC
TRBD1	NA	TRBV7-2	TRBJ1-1	CASTPQTGAYTEAFF	TGTGCCAGCACCCCGCAGACAGGGGCGTACACTGAAGCTTTCTTT
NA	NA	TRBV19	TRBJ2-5	CASRLGETQYF	TGTGCCAGTCGACTAGGGGAGACCCAGTACTTC
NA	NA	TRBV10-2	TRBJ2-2	CASSESRQGPGELFF	TGCGCCAGCAGTGAGTCGAGGCAGGGGCCCGGGGAGCTGTTTTTT
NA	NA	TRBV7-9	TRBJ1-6	CASSLEQYNSPLHF	TGTGCCAGCAGCCTGGAGCAGTATAATTCACCCCTCCACTTT
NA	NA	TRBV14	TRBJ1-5	CASSQVLGGPQHF	TGTGCCAGCAGCCAAGTTCTTGGGGGGCCCCAGCATTTT
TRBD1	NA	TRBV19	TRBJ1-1	CASSLATGYGTEAFF	TGTGCCAGTAGTCTGGCGACAGGGTACGGCACTGAAGCTTTCTTT
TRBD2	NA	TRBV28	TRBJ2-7	CASRPGTSGTYEQYF	TGTGCCAGCAGGCCGGGGACTAGCGGGACGTACGAGCAGTACTTC
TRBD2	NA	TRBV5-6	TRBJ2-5	CASAASGSLLQETQYF	TGTGCCAGCGCCGCTAGCGGGAGCCTCCTCCAAGAGACCCAGTACTTC
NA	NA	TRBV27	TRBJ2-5	CASSGAGGGLETQYF	TGTGCCAGCAGTGGAGCAGGGGGAGGGTTGGAGACCCAGTACTTC
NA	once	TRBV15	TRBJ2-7	CATSRDGGYEQYF	TGTGCCACCAGCAGAGATGGGGGATACGAGCAGTACTTC
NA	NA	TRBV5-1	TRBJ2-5	CASSVGETQYF	TGCGCCAGCAGCGTGGGAGAGACCCAGTACTTC
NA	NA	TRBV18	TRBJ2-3	CASSPNIQGASDTQYF	TGTGCCAGCTCACCTAATATCCAGGGAGCCTCCGATACGCAGTATTTT
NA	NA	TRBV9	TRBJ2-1	CASSVDPSTAYNEQFF	TGTGCCAGCAGCGTAGATCCATCAACGGCCTACAATGAGCAGTTCTTC